Each of the 2 T cell receptor beta chains below was sequenced from the same sample in a study of T cell responses to AZD1222 COVID-19 vaccine. TCRdb's table, derived via immunoSEQ multiplex PCR, lists solely in-frame clones and lacks some. The profile shows about 160,000 clones, 89% of them singletons. The input for sequencing was peripheral blood, taken on day 0 of AZD1222 vaccination. The receptors derive from an adult in good health.

V usage is TRBV12-3 or TRBV12-4 and J usage is TRBJ1-2, with TRBD1 matching 7 bases. CDR3 length equals 13 residues. The ends lost 7 bases at V and 6 bases at J; junction bases unmatched: 8. The CDR3 region is CASTPTGRDGYTF. In DNA form, the CDR3 reads TGTGCCAGCACCCCGACAGGGAGAGATGGCTACACCTTC.

J is TRBJ2-2 and V is TRBV2, with D unresolved. The germline CDR1 and CDR2 sequences are SNHLY and FYNNEI. Trimming shortened V by 4 bases and J by 5 bases, and 14 bases separated the two germline ends. The CDR3 consists of 15 residues. This CDR3 is CASSADILGTGELFF. CDR3 nucleotides: TGTGCCAGCAGTGCAGACATCCTGGGGACCGGGGAGCTGTTTTTT.